The T cell receptor beta chain under discussion was sequenced for a study of cytomegalovirus exposure and HLA in healthy donors. All donors participated as healthy donors of bone marrow. Primers for the PCR totalled 60 Vbeta and 13 Jbeta. Here immunoSEQ multiplex PCR was the method, and the copy in TCRdb shows in-frame clones only, minus some. The repertoire has around 150,000 clones, 60% to 85% of them found once; the top ten carry less than 3%. Study conclusions and caveats: Later on, an analysis found that several of the most significant clusters appeared to be linked to common viral pathogens, which included parvovirus B19. The availability of immune exposure information extended only to CMV serostatus.

Worth noting for this clone: Its antigen remains unknown.

Germline assignment: CDR1 SGHVS and CDR2 FQNEAQ. The CDR3 runs to 15 residues. V shed 5 bases, J shed 3 bases, and the junction held 7 bases outside the gene matches. The sample comprised PBMCs. The J gene is TRBJ1-5, the V gene TRBV7-8, with TRBD1 identical over 7 bases. The sequence was obtained from a male donor in good health and CMV-seronegative. The CDR3 reads CASSPTGRFNQPQHF. The CDR3 DNA sequence: TGTGCCAGCAGCCCGACAGGGAGGTTCAATCAGCCCCAGCATTTT.